The 3 T cell receptor beta chains below come from one sample, sequenced in a study of control samples from healthy donors and cancer patients. Assay: immunoSEQ multiplex PCR; the TCRdb copy retains only in-frame clones and omits some. The data hold about 58,000 clones, with 80% to 90% observed a single time. The sample taken for sequencing was PBMCs. The receptor set was obtained from a woman aged 55 to 70 with lung cancer.

The genes are TRBV19 and TRBJ2-1, with D unclear. V lost 7 bases to trimming and J lost 9 bases, with 10 bases between them. The CDR3 runs to 11 residues. Germline CDR1 reads LNHDA; CDR2 reads SQIVND (reference sequence). In DNA, the CDR3 is TGTGCCAGTATGATGGCTTCTGAGCAGTTCTTC. This gives the protein CASMMASEQFF.

The V gene is TRBV6-5, the J gene TRBJ2-1, with 11 bases aligning to TRBD2. V lost 6 bases to trimming and J lost 9 bases; unmatched junction nucleotides: 10. The CDR3 totals 15 residues. Germline values: CDR1 MNHEY, CDR2 SVGAGI. The CDR3 is CASRPGSGGAREQFF. The CDR3 bases are TGTGCCAGCAGGCCGGGTAGCGGGGGGGCCCGTGAGCAGTTCTTC.

The chain employs TRBV24-1 and TRBJ2-2; D ambiguous. V shed 2 bases and J shed 4 bases, with 13 bases lying between them. Germline CDR1 and CDR2: KGHDR and SFDVKD. The CDR3 spans 16 residues. CDR3 loop: CATSDSPSMSTGELFF. In nucleotides, the CDR3 is TGTGCCACCAGTGATTCCCCCAGTATGAGCACCGGGGAGCTGTTTTTT.